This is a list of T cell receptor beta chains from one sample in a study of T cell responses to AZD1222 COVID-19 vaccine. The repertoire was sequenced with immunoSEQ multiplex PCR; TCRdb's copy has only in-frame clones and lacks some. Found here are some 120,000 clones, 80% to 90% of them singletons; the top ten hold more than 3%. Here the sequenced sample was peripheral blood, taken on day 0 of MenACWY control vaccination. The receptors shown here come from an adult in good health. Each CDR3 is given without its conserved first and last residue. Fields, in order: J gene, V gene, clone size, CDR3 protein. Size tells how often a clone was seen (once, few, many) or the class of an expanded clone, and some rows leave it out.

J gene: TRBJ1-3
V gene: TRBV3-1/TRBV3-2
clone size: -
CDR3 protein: ASSLQDRGRYSGNTIY

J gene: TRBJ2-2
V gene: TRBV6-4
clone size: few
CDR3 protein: ACSVGGGTGTGELF

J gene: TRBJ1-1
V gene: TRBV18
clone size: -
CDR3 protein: ASSPLTGQGVGTEAF

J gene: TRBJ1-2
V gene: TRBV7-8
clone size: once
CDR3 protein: ASSLRGYGYT

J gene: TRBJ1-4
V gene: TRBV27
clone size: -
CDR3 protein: ASSLGTTGQPKLF

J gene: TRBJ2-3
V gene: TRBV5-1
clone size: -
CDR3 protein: ASSLADSGGASDTQY

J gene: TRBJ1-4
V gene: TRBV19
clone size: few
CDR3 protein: ASEDATNEKLF

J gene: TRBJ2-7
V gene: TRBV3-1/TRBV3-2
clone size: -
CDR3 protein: ASSHLAGGPYEQY

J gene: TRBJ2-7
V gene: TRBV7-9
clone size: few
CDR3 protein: ASSLEQGIYEQY

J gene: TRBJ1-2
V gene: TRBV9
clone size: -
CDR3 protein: ASSVRGSTIFDGYT

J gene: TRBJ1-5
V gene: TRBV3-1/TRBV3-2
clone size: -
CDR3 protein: ASSPRDRGNQPQH

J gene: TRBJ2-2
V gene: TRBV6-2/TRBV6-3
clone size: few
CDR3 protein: ASSYTSGVPGELF

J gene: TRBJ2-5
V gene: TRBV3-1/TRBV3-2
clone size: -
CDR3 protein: ASSQDLLAVWGTQY

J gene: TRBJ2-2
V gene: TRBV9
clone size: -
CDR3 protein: ASSVDRGVVAGELF

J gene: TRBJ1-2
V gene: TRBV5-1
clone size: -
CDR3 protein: ASSLAVGDYGYT

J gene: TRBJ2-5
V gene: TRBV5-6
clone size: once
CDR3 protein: ASSSLTSGGETQY

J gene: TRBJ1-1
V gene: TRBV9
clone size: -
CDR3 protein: ASSVAPGGITEAF

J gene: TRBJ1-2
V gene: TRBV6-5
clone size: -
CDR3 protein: ASSSLSGYT

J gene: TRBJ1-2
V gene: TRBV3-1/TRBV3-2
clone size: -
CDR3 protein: ASSQDFRTGDHGYT

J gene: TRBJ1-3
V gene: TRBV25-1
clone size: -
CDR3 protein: ASSEPGIGNTIY

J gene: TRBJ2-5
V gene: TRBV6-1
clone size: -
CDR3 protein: ASRGGRASETQY

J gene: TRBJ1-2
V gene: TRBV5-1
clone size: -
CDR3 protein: ASSLGTGTFHGYT

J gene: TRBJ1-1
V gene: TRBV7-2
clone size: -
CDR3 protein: ASSLGPGQRNTEAF

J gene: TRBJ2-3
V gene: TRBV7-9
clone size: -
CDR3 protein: ASSFQAGASQATQY

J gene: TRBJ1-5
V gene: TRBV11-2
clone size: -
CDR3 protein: ASSLAGPQPQH

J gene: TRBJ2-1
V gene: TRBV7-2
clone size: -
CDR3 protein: ASSSRSDYNEQF

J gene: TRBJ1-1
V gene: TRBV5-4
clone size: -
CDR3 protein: ASSLAGSGNTEAF

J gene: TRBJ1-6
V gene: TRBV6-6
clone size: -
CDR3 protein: ASSYSGENSPLH

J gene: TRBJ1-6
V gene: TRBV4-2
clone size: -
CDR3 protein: ASSQEAGQSYNSPLH

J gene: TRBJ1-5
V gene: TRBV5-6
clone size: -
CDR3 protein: ASSLKWPNQPQH

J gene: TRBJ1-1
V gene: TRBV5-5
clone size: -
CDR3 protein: ASSLSVNTEAF

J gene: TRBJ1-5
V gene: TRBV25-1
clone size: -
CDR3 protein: ASSEYDRGTGDHQPQH

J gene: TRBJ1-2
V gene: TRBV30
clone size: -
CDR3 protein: AWTPWLRSARGYT

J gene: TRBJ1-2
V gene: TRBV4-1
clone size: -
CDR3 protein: ASSPGGYYGYT

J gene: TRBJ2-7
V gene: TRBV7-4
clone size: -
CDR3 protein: ASSLSTYEQY

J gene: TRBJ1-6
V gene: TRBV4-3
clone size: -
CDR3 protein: ASSQVRTGRASPLH

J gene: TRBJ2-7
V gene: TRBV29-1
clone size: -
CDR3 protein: SARDRGPYEQY

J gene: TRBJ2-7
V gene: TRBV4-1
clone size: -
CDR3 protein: ASSPSWGTAYEQY

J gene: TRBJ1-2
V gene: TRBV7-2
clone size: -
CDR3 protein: ASSPYLNYGYT

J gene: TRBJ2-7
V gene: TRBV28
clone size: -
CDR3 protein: ASSFVNAYEQY

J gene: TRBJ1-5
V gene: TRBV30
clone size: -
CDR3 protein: AWSVQAGGNQPQH

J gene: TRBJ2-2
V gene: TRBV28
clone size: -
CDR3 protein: ASSSWTGGEVGELF

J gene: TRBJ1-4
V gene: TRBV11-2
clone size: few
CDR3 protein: ASSLLGRVNEKLF

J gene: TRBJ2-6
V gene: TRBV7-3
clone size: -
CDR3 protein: ASSPGRKTGANVLT

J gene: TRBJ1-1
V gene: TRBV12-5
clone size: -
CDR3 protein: ASGPDSYMGNTEAF

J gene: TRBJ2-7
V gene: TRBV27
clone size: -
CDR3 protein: ASSLSGGTYEQY

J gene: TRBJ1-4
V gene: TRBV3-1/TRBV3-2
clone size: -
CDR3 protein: ASSPPVGAGREKLF